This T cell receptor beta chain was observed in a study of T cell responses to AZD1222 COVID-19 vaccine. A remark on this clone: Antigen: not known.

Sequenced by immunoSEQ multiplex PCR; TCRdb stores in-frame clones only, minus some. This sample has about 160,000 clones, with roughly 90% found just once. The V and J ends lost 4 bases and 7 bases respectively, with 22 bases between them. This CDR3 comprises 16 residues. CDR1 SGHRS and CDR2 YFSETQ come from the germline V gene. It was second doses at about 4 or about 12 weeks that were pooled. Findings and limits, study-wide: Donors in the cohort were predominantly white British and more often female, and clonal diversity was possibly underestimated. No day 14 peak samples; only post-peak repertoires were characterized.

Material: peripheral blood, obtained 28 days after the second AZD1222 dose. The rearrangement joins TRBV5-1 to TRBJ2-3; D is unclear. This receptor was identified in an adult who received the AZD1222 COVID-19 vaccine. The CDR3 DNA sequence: TGCGCCAGCAGCGCCTCAATAGGACCCTCCTCGTATACGCAGTATTTT. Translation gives CASSASIGPSSYTQYF.